One and the same sample provided the 18 T cell receptor beta chains below, sequenced in a study of cytomegalovirus exposure and HLA in healthy donors. The PCR made use of 60 Vbeta and 13 Jbeta primers. TCRdb's table, derived via immunoSEQ multiplex PCR, lists solely in-frame clones and lacks some. The profile shows hundreds of thousands of clones, about 90% of them singletons. The material sequenced was PBMCs. These receptors were taken from a woman under 30 in good health and CMV-seronegative.

This clone showed up just once. The V and J genes are TRBV21-1 and TRBJ2-3; the table's D call, TRBD1, has no DNA check behind it. TRBV21-1 is a documented pseudogene. This CDR3 contains 16 residues. CDR3 in DNA: TGTGCCAGCAGCAAAGCGAGGGACAGGGTGACAGATACGCAGTATTTT. It yields the protein CASSKARDRVTDTQYF.

This clone occurred a few times. The chain combines TRBV27 with TRBJ2-3; no reliable D call. CDR1 MNHEY and CDR2 SMNVEV come from the germline V gene (reference sequence). The germline V and J ends were trimmed by 6 bases and 5 bases, with 9 bases remaining between them. The CDR3 length is 12 residues. The CDR3 protein is CASSRFEDTQYF. The CDR3 DNA follows: TGTGCCAGCAGCAGATTTGAAGATACGCAGTATTTT.

The V call is TRBV12-1, the J call TRBJ1-1; the table's TRBD1 call for D was not verified on the DNA. TRBV12-1 counts as a pseudogene. The CDR3 totals 14 residues. The CDR3, as DNA: TGTGCCAACCCAGACAGGGTCGAGAGAACTGAAGCTTTCTTT. This translates into CANPDRVERTEAFF.

This CDR3 is CASSRTGGSYEQYF. The CDR3 DNA is TGTGCCAGCAGTAGGACAGGGGGCTCCTACGAGCAGTACTTC. The rearrangement uses TRBV7-9 and TRBJ2-7; 10 nucleotides line up with TRBD1. The CDR3 has 14 residues. CDR1 SEHNR and CDR2 FQNEAQ come from the germline V gene (reference sequence). J was trimmed by 0 bases and V by 6 bases; bases with no gene match: 2.

The chain carries TRBV5-1 and TRBJ1-1; 7 nucleotides match TRBD1. V was pared by 4 bases and J by 8 bases, with 8 bases of the junction left unmatched. Germline V CDR1 and CDR2: SGHRS, YFSETQ. The CDR3 consists of 13 residues. Here the CDR3 reads CASSLRGQPEAFF. The CDR3 DNA follows: TGCGCCAGCAGCCTAAGGGGACAGCCAGAAGCTTTCTTT.

This clone was detected only once. The V call is TRBV7-8, the J call TRBJ1-2, with D hard to call. V shed 5 bases and J shed 0 bases, with 7 bases lying between them. The germline gives CDR1 SGHVS, CDR2 FQNEAQ. The CDR3 totals 13 residues. CDR3 in DNA: TGTGCCAGCAGCGGGAGTACTAACTATGGCTACACCTTC. Translated: CASSGSTNYGYTF. Full variable domain (outside the CDR3, taken from reference TRBV7-8 and TRBJ1-2): GAGVSQSPRYKVAKRGQDVALRCDPISGHVSLFWYQQALGQGPEFLTYFQNEAQLDKSGLPSDRFFAERPEGSVSTLKIQRTQQEDSAVYLCASSGSTNYGYTFGSGTRLTVV.

This chain links TRBV5-1 with TRBJ2-5, with 14 bases aligning to TRBD2. Germline lookup yields CDR1 SGHRS and CDR2 YFSETQ. J was trimmed by 3 bases and V by 4 bases; bases with no gene match: 8. The CDR3 sequence is 17 residues long. The CDR3 loop is CASSQGLAGVWEETQYF. In nucleotides, the CDR3 is TGCGCCAGCAGCCAGGGACTAGCGGGGGTATGGGAAGAGACCCAGTACTTC.

The DNA of the CDR3 is TGTGCCAGCTCACCACCGGGACTCCCGAACACCGGGGAGCTGTTTTTT. Translated: CASSPPGLPNTGELFF. The chain links TRBV18 to TRBJ2-2; perhaps TRBD2 as D (6 bases). This CDR3 contains 16 residues. V was clipped by 0 bases and J by 0 bases, with 8 bases between them. The germline V gene encodes CDR1 KGHSH and CDR2 LQKENI.

Note on this clone: An end of the junction does not agree with germline; a read error may underlie this. J is TRBJ1-1 and V is TRBV7-3, with 8 bases that match TRBD1. This CDR3 comprises 13 residues. CDR1 and CDR2 from the germline V gene are SGHTA and FQGTGA. CDR3 DNA: TGTGCCAGCAGCCCTTATCCTTCGGGACAGGAAGTCTTT. This codes for CASSPYPSGQEVF.

This clone was observed a few times. V usage is TRBV5-6 and J usage is TRBJ1-1; possible D gene TRBD1, 6 bases. Deletions cut 0 bases from V and 6 bases from J, with 15 bases between. Germline assignment: CDR1 SGHDT and CDR2 YYEEEE. The length of the CDR3 is 15 residues. CDR3 sequence reads: CASSLGPHRESEAFF. CDR3 bases: TGTGCCAGCAGCTTGGGGCCCCACAGGGAATCTGAAGCTTTCTTT.

This clone was seen a single time. The gene calls are TRBV9 and TRBJ2-1; 7 bases are shared with TRBD1. Trimming cost V 4 bases and J 13 bases; bases outside gene matches: 17. Germline V gene sequence: CDR1 SGDLS, CDR2 YYNGEE. CDR3 length: 15 residues. The CDR3 region is CASSQNDRDPTGQFF. In DNA form, the CDR3 reads TGTGCCAGCAGCCAAAATGACAGGGACCCAACCGGACAGTTCTTC.

Of note for this clone: Germline and junction disagree at one end, which may indicate a read error. This chain joins TRBV7-9 and TRBJ2-7; unclear D gene. Germline assignment: CDR1 SEHNR and CDR2 FQNEAQ (reference sequence). CDR3 length: 12 amino acids. CDR3 nucleotide sequence: TGTTCCAGCAGCTCTCCCTCCTACGAGCAGTACTTC. It translates to CSSSSPSYEQYF.

The chain combines TRBV9 with TRBJ1-1; TRBD1 aligns across 7 bases. Germline CDR1 and CDR2: SGDLS and YYNGEE. The CDR3 is made up of 13 amino acids. V was clipped by 6 bases and J by 7 bases; unmatched bases: 9. CDR3 DNA sequence: TGTGCCAGCAACGCCCGAGGGACAGATGAAGCTTTCTTT. Protein: CASNARGTDEAFF.

This chain connects TRBV28 to TRBJ1-6; 9 nucleotides match TRBD1. Germline V CDR1 and CDR2: MDHEN, SYDVKM. V was pared by 2 bases and J by 10 bases, with 6 bases of the junction left unmatched. This CDR3 has 15 amino acids. Here the CDR3 reads CASSLEQGASSPLHF. The CDR3 DNA reads as TGTGCCAGCAGTTTAGAACAGGGGGCTAGCTCACCCCTCCACTTT.

CDR3 coding DNA: TGTGCCAGCAGCGTAGGACTAGCGGGGGGACTAATCTACAATGAGCAGTTCTTC. Translation gives CASSVGLAGGLIYNEQFF. The V and J genes are TRBV5-4 and TRBJ2-1, with 14 nucleotides matching TRBD2. Germline CDR1 and CDR2: SGHNT and YYREEE (reference sequence). V shed 4 bases, J shed 3 bases, and the junction held 9 bases outside the gene matches. This CDR3 region has 18 residues.

The chain carries TRBV11-2 and TRBJ1-4; D remains ambiguous. V was clipped by 3 bases and J by 8 bases, with 7 bases between them. The CDR3 runs 12 residues. Germline V gene data show CDR1 as SGHAT and CDR2 as FQNNGV. CDR3 amino acids: CASSFQKEKLFF. In DNA form, the CDR3 reads TGTGCCAGCAGCTTTCAGAAAGAAAAACTGTTTTTT.

The chain joins TRBV7-9 to TRBJ2-1, with TRBD2 identical over 8 bases. The germline V gene encodes CDR1 SEHNR and CDR2 FQNEAQ (reference sequence). The CDR3 totals 19 residues. Trimming at V came to 4 bases and at J to 9 bases, leaving 23 bases not matched to a gene. Here the CDR3 reads CASSSSKGSGDEGRGEQFF. CDR3 DNA sequence: TGTGCCAGCAGCTCGAGTAAGGGTAGCGGGGACGAGGGTAGGGGTGAGCAGTTCTTC.

Of note for this clone: Different DNA sequences within this sample yield the same CDR3. This chain connects TRBV30 to TRBJ2-7; TRBD1 might be the D (5 bases). This CDR3 contains 13 residues. With 0 bases removed from V and 4 bases from J, the gap between germline ends came to 10 bases. Germline loops: CDR1 GTSNPN, CDR2 SVGIG (reference sequence). CDR3 in amino acids: CAWSVGQGYEQYF. The DNA for the CDR3 is TGTGCCTGGAGTGTTGGCCAGGGTTACGAGCAGTACTTC.